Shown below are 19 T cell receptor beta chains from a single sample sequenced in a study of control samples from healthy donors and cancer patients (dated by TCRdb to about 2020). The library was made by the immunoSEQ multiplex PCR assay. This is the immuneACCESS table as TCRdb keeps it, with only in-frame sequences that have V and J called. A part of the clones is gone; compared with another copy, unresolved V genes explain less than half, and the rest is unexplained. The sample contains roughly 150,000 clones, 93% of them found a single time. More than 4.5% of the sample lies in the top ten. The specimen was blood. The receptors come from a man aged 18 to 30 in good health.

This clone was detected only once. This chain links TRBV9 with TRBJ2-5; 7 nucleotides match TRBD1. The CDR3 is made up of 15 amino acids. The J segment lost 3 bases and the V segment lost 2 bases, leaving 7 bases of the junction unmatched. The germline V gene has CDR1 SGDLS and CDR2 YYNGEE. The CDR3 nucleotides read TGTGCCAGCAGCGTGGGACAGACTCAAAAAGAGACCCAGTACTTC. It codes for CASSVGQTQKETQYF.

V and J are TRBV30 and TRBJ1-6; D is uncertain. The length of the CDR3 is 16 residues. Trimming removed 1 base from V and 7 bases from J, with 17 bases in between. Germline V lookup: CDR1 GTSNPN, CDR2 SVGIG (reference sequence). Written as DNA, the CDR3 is TGTGCCTGGAGTGCCCTTTTTAGGGATCGGAATTCACCCCTCCACTTT. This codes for CAWSALFRDRNSPLHF.

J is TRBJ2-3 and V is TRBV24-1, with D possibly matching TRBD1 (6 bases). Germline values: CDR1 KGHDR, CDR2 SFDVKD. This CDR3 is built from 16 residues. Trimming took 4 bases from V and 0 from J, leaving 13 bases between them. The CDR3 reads CATSDRGGSSTDTQYF. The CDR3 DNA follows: TGTGCCACCAGTGACCGAGGGGGTTCTAGCACAGATACGCAGTATTTT.

DNA for the CDR3: TGTGCCAGCAGTTTATGGGCAGGGAACACTGAAGCTTTCTTT. Translated, it gives CASSLWAGNTEAFF. The chain uses TRBV27 and TRBJ1-1; D remains ambiguous. The CDR3 is made up of 14 amino acids. V lost 1 base to trimming and J lost 1 base, with 7 bases between them. The germline gives CDR1 MNHEY, CDR2 SMNVEV (reference sequence).

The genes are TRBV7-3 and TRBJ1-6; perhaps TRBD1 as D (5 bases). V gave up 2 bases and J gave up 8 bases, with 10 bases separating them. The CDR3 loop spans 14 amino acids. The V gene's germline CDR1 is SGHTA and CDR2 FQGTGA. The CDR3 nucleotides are TGTGCCAGCAGCTTACGGGACTTTGATTCACCCCTCCACTTT. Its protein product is CASSLRDFDSPLHF.

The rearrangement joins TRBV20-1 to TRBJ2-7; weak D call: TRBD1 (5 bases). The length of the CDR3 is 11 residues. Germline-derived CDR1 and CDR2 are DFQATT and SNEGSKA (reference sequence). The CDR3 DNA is TGCTCAGCAGGGTCCCCCTACGAGCAGTACTTC. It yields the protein CSAGSPYEQYF.

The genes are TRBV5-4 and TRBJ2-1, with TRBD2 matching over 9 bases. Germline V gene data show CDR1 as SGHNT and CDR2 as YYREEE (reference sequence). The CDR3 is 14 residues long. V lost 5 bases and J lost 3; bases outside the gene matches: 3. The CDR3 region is CASSHSGSYNEQFF. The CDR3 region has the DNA TGTGCCAGCAGTCATAGCGGGAGCTACAATGAGCAGTTCTTC.

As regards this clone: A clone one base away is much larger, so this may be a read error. Here the CDR3 DNA reads TGTGCCATCAGTGGGTCGGGGGACAGGGGGACCAACTACGAGCAGTACTTC. It is translated as CAISGSGDRGTNYEQYF. The V gene is TRBV10-3, the J gene TRBJ2-7; 11 positions agree with TRBD1. The CDR3 runs to 17 residues. CDR1 is ENHRY, CDR2 SYGVKD, per germline. Unmatched junction bases numbered 11, after V lost 4 bases and J lost 3 bases.

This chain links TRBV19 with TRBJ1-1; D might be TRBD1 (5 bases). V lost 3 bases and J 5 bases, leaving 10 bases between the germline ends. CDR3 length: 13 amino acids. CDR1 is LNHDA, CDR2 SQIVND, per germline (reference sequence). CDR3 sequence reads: CASSIWRGTEAFF. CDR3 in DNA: TGTGCCAGTAGTATTTGGCGGGGGACTGAAGCTTTCTTT.

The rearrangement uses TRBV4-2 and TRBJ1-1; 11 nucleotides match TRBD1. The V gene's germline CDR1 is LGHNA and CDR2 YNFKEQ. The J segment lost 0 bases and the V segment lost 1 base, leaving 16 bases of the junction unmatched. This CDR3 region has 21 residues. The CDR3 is CASSQVWDRGSSSWVNTEAFF. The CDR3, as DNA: TGTGCCAGCAGCCAAGTATGGGACAGGGGGAGCTCCTCGTGGGTGAACACTGAAGCTTTCTTT.

The CDR3 is CASTAAYEQYF. CDR3 sequence (DNA): TGTGCCAGCACCGCCGCCTACGAGCAGTACTTC. The chain carries TRBV6-5 and TRBJ2-7, with no clear D. This CDR3 contains 11 residues. Trimming removed 7 bases from V and 2 bases from J, with 6 bases in between. The germline V gene has CDR1 MNHEY and CDR2 SVGAGI.

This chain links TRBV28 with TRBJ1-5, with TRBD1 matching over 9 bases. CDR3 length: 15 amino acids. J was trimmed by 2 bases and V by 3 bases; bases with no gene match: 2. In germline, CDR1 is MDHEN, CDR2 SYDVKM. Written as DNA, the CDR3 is TGTGCCAGCAGTTTCCGGGACAGGGGCAATCAGCCCCAGCATTTT. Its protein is CASSFRDRGNQPQHF. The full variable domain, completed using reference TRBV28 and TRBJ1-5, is DVKVTQSSRYLVKRTGEKVFLECVQDMDHENMFWYRQDPGLGLRLIYFSYDVKMKEKGDIPEGYSVSREKKERFSLILESASTNQTSMYLCASSFRDRGNQPQHFGDGTRLSIL.

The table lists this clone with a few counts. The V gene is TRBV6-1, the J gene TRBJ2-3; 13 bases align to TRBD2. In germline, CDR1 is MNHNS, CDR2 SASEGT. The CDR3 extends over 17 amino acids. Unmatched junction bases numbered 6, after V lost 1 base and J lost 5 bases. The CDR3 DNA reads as TGTGCCAGCAGTGAAGGGGGGGGACTAGCGGGGATAGATACGCAGTATTTT. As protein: CASSEGGGLAGIDTQYF.

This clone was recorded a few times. CDR3 loop: CASRVRVDTEAFF. The CDR3 DNA is TGTGCCAGCAGAGTAAGGGTGGACACTGAAGCTTTCTTT. The chain joins TRBV7-9 to TRBJ1-1; D is unclear. Looked up from germline, CDR1 is SEHNR and CDR2 is FQNEAQ (reference sequence). V was pared by 6 bases and J by 3 bases, with 11 bases between. The CDR3 contains 13 residues.

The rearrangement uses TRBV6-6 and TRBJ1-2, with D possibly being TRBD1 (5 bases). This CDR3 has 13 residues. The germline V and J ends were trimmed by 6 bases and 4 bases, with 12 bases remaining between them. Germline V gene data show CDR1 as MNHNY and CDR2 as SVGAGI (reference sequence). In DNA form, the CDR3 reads TGTGCCAGCAGCCACAGGACTTCCTATGGCTACACCTTC. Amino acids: CASSHRTSYGYTF.

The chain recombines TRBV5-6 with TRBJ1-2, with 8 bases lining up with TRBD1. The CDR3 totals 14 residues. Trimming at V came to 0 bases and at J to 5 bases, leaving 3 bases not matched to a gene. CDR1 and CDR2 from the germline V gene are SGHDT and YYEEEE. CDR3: CASSLGRTGYGYTF. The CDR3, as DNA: TGTGCCAGCAGCTTGGGTCGGACAGGGTATGGCTACACCTTC.

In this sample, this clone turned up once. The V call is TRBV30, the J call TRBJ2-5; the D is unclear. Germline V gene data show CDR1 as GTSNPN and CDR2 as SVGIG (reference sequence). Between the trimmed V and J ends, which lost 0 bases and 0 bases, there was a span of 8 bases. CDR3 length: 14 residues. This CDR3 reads CAWSVGRYQETQYF. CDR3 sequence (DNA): TGTGCCTGGAGTGTAGGTAGATACCAAGAGACCCAGTACTTC.

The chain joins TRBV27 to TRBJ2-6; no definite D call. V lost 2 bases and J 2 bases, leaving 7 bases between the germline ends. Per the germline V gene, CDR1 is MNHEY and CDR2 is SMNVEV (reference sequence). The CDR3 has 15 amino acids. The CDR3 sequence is CASSLEWTGANVLTF. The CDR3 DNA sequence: TGTGCCAGCAGTTTAGAATGGACTGGGGCCAACGTCCTGACTTTC.

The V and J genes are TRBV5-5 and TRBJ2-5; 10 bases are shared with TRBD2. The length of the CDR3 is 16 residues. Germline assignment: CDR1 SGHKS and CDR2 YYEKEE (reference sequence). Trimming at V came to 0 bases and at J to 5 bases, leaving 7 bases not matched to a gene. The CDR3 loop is CASSLALLAGAETQYF. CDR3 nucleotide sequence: TGTGCCAGCAGCTTGGCTCTTCTAGCGGGGGCGGAGACCCAGTACTTC. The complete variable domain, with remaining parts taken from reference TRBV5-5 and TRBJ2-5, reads DAGVTQSPTHLIKTRGQQVTLRCSPISGHKSVSWYQQVLGQGPQFIFQYYEKEERGRGNFPDRFSARQFPNYSSELNVNALLLGDSALYLCASSLALLAGAETQYFGPGTRLLVL.